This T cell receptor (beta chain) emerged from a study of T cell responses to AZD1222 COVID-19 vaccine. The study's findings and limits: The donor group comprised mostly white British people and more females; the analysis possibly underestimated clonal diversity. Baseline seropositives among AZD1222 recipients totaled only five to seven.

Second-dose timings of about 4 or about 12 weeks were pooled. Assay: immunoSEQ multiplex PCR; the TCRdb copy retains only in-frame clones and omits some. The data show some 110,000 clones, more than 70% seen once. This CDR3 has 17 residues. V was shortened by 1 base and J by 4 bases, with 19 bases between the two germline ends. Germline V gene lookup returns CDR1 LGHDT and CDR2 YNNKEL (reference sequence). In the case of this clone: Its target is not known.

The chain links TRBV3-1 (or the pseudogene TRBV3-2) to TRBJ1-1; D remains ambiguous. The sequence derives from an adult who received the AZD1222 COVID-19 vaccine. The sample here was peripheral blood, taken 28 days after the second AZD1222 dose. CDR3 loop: CASSQGRFSSLSTEAFF. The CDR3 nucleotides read TGTGCCAGCAGCCAAGGCCGTTTTTCTAGTTTGAGCACTGAAGCTTTCTTT.